This TCR beta chain was documented in a study of PD-1 blockade in mismatch repair-deficient tumors. Only in-frame clones appear in the TCRdb table, and some are missing; sequencing was by immunoSEQ multiplex PCR. The sample shows some 100,000 clones, 82% of them seen only once. This clone was observed a handful of times. Germline loops: CDR1 MGHRA, CDR2 YSYEKL. The CDR3 has 14 residues. Trimming took 3 bases from V and 4 from J; bases not matched to a gene: 5. The chain combines TRBV4-1 with TRBJ1-2, with 7 nucleotides matching TRBD1. The TCR was taken from an adult with mismatch repair-deficient cancer. The source material was peripheral blood, sampled about 36 weeks after starting pembrolizumab. The CDR3 protein is CASSQDRNLYGYTF. DNA of the CDR3: TGCGCCAGCAGCCAGGACAGGAACCTCTATGGCTACACCTTC.